Listed below are T cell receptor beta chains from one sample, sequenced in a study of response to subunit inactivated influenza vaccine. A single record per CDR3 protein comes from TCRdb applying MiXCR to the RT-PCR reads. The profile shows 700,000 to 800,000 distinct CDR3 sequences, 15% to 20% of them singletons. The specimen was PBMCs from blood, collected roughly 5 days after vaccination. Receptor source: a man in his fifties who received an inactivated influenza vaccine. The CDR3 runs from the conserved cysteine through the conserved F or W. A D gene is named only where the DNA matches it firmly. Clone size is not always given. Where it is, it says once, few, many or a class for expanded clones.

clone size | D gene | J gene | V gene | CDR3 protein | CDR3 DNA
few | TRBD2 | TRBJ2-7 | TRBV27 | CASSFLSGGFSYEQYF | TGTGCCAGCAGTTTCCTCTCGGGGGGGTTCTCCTACGAGCAGTACTTC
few | NA | TRBJ2-3 | TRBV6-2/TRBV6-3 | CASSYSNFNTQYF | TGTGCCAGCAGTTACTCCAACTTCAATACGCAGTATTTT
NA | NA | TRBJ2-1 | TRBV20-1 | CSARATENNEQFF | TGCAGTGCTAGAGCGACAGAAAACAATGAGCAGTTCTTC
many | NA | TRBJ2-1 | TRBV12-3/TRBV12-4 | CASSLGDSSYNEQFF | TGTGCCAGCAGTTTAGGAGATAGCTCCTACAATGAGCAGTTCTTC
NA | NA | TRBJ2-7 | TRBV7-3 | CASSLSAGTEQYF | TGTGCCAGCAGCTTATCCGCGGGAACCGAGCAGTACTTC
NA | NA | TRBJ2-2 | TRBV18 | CASSPPSGYAGELFF | TGTGCCAGCTCACCGCCTTCAGGGTACGCCGGGGAGCTGTTTTTT
few | NA | TRBJ2-7 | TRBV28 | CASSSPRAAGQYF | TGTGCCAGCAGTTCCCCTCGCGCGGCTGGGCAGTACTTC
few | NA | TRBJ1-5 | TRBV7-9 | CASSLTSGSNQPQHF | TGTGCCAGCAGCTTGACGTCGGGGAGCAATCAGCCCCAGCATTTT
NA | NA | TRBJ2-2 | TRBV4-1 | CASSQETGGGELFF | TGCGCCAGCAGCCAAGAGACCGGGGGCGGGGAGCTGTTTTTT
few | TRBD1 | TRBJ1-2 | TRBV29-1 | CSVEETGYDTF | TGCAGCGTTGAAGAGACAGGGTACGACACCTTC
NA | NA | TRBJ1-4 | TRBV6-5 | CASSYGGSGEKLFF | TGTGCCAGCAGTTACGGGGGTTCCGGGGAAAAACTGTTTTTT
NA | NA | TRBJ2-3 | TRBV12-3/TRBV12-4 | CASRGTPDTQYF | TGTGCCAGCAGGGGGACGCCAGATACGCAGTATTTT
NA | NA | TRBJ1-5 | TRBV6-2/TRBV6-3 | CASSYVGAGSQPQHF | TGTGCCAGCAGTTACGTAGGAGCAGGATCCCAGCCCCAGCATTTT
few | NA | TRBJ1-5 | TRBV12-3/TRBV12-4 | CASNPIFSNQPQHF | TGTGCCAGCAACCCTATATTTAGCAATCAGCCCCAGCATTTT
NA | NA | TRBJ2-5 | TRBV28 | CASSLGGRPPGTQYF | TGTGCCAGCAGTTTAGGAGGGAGACCTCCGGGGACCCAGTACTTC
NA | NA | TRBJ2-2 | TRBV10-2 | CASSVWGGGELFF | TGCGCCAGCAGTGTCTGGGGCGGCGGGGAGCTGTTTTTT
many | NA | TRBJ1-2 | TRBV12-3/TRBV12-4 | CASSPGLPNYGYTF | TGTGCCAGCAGTCCGGGACTCCCCAACTATGGCTACACCTTC
NA | NA | TRBJ2-1 | TRBV5-1 | CASSRDTNYNEQFF | TGCGCCAGCAGCCGGGACACAAACTACAATGAGCAGTTCTTC
NA | TRBD1 | TRBJ1-4 | TRBV9 | CASSSLPGQGNEKLFF | TGTGCCAGCAGCTCACTGCCGGGACAGGGAAATGAAAAACTGTTTTTT
NA | NA | TRBJ2-5 | TRBV20-1 | CSARDRLVGRYQETQYF | TGCAGTGCTAGAGATCGATTAGTCGGAAGGTACCAAGAGACCCAGTACTTC
few | TRBD1 | TRBJ2-5 | TRBV29-1 | CSAGQGIGETQYF | TGCAGCGCGGGACAGGGGATCGGCGAGACCCAGTACTTC
few | NA | TRBJ2-1 | TRBV5-1 | CASSLGRGFSYNEQFF | TGCGCCAGCAGCTTGGGCCGGGGCTTCTCCTACAATGAGCAGTTCTTC
NA | TRBD1 | TRBJ2-5 | TRBV5-1 | CASSSSGQGAWETQYF | TGCGCCAGCAGTTCATCGGGACAGGGGGCTTGGGAGACCCAGTACTTC
NA | TRBD2 | TRBJ2-6 | TRBV7-2 | CASSLSSGASGANVLTF | TGTGCCAGCAGCTTATCTAGCGGGGCATCTGGGGCCAACGTCCTGACTTTC
few | NA | TRBJ2-2 | TRBV10-3 | CAISATQGTGELFF | TGTGCCATCAGTGCCACACAGGGTACCGGGGAGCTGTTTTTT
NA | NA | TRBJ2-3 | TRBV20-1 | CSARASAGRTDTQYF | TGCAGTGCTAGAGCTTCGGCGGGGAGAACAGATACGCAGTATTTT
few | TRBD2 | TRBJ2-7 | TRBV7-6 | CASSLVRGGVGEQYF | TGTGCCAGCAGCTTAGTACGGGGGGGAGTGGGCGAGCAGTACTTC
NA | TRBD1 | TRBJ1-5 | TRBV19 | CATGGVGQPQHF | TGTGCCACAGGGGGCGTAGGTCAGCCCCAGCATTTT
NA | TRBD1 | TRBJ1-1 | TRBV7-2 | CASSLAPGGGTEAFF | TGTGCCAGCAGCTTAGCGCCAGGGGGGGGGACTGAAGCTTTCTTT
many | TRBD2 | TRBJ2-3 | TRBV4-2 | CASSQVSLAGILTDTQYF | TGTGCCAGCAGCCAAGTATCCCTAGCGGGGATACTCACAGATACGCAGTATTTT
many | NA | TRBJ1-3 | TRBV7-2 | CASSSAPSPGNTIYF | TGTGCCAGCAGCTCGGCCCCTTCCCCAGGAAACACCATATATTTT
NA | NA | TRBJ2-7 | TRBV20-1 | CSARDSGHYEQYF | TGCAGTGCTAGAGATTCGGGACACTACGAGCAGTACTTC
few | TRBD1 | TRBJ1-4 | TRBV3-1 | CASSQVRDRTEKLFF | TGTGCCAGCAGCCAAGTTCGGGACAGAACTGAAAAACTGTTTTTT
NA | TRBD2 | TRBJ2-2 | TRBV5-1 | CASSTTSGGPDTGELFF | TGCGCCAGCAGCACCACTAGCGGGGGCCCCGACACCGGGGAGCTGTTTTTT
NA | NA | TRBJ2-2 | TRBV6-1 | CASRRLWDKGPRELFF | TGTGCCAGCAGGCGCCTTTGGGACAAGGGACCAAGGGAGCTGTTTTTT
NA | TRBD2 | TRBJ2-5 | TRBV2 | CASILLAEAETQYF | TGTGCCAGCATTCTCCTAGCGGAAGCTGAGACCCAGTACTTC
few | NA | TRBJ2-2 | TRBV5-1 | CASSLRGVDTGELFF | TGCGCCAGCAGCTTGAGAGGGGTTGACACCGGGGAGCTGTTTTTT
NA | NA | TRBJ2-2 | TRBV4-3 | CASSQDLGTPANTGELFF | TGCGCCAGCAGCCAAGATCTAGGCACGCCAGCGAACACCGGGGAGCTGTTTTTT